This T cell receptor beta chain was sequenced for a study of T cell changes during pregnancy in multiple sclerosis. Repertoires were generated with immunoSEQ multiplex PCR, while TCRdb's copy carries only in-frame clones and drops some. Of 55,000 to 85,000 clones detected, 90% to 95% appear once; the ten largest clones hold about 1%. CDR1 is SEHNR, CDR2 FQNEAQ, per germline (reference sequence). This CDR3 has 19 residues. Trimming at V came to 5 bases and at J to 0 bases, leaving 18 bases not matched to a gene. J is TRBJ1-2 and V is TRBV7-9, with 7 bases matching TRBD1. The sequence came from a female donor with multiple sclerosis, enrolled in a pregnancy study. Source: peripheral blood, taken in the third trimester of pregnancy. As DNA, the CDR3 is TGTGCCAGCAGCGCCCAACCCGGGACAGCCCATCTTGCTAACTATGGCTACACCTTC. This sequence encodes CASSAQPGTAHLANYGYTF. Full variable domain (outside the CDR3, taken from reference TRBV7-9 and TRBJ1-2): DTGVSQNPRHKITKRGQNVTFRCDPISEHNRLYWYRQTLGQGPEFLTYFQNEAQLEKSRLLSDRFSAERPKGSFSTLEIQRTEQGDSAMYLCASSAQPGTAHLANYGYTFGSGTRLTVV.